A single TCR beta chain is shown here with its context. These data originate in a study of T cell responses to AZD1222 COVID-19 vaccine. The data were produced by immunoSEQ multiplex PCR, yet TCRdb's version contains in-frame clones alone and is incomplete. The table includes 100,000 to 150,000 clones, 80% to 95% detected once. Germline V CDR1 and CDR2: SNHLY, FYNNEI. V shed 10 bases and J shed 8 bases, with 27 bases lying between them. The CDR3 is 15 residues long. This chain uses TRBV2 with TRBJ2-7; no clear D. The sequence was collected from an adult who received the AZD1222 COVID-19 vaccine. Sequences were derived from peripheral blood, sampled 28 days after the second AZD1222 dose. The CDR3 is CATDPSSRPPRQQYF. DNA for the CDR3: TGTGCCACTGATCCATCGTCCCGGCCTCCTCGGCAGCAGTACTTC.